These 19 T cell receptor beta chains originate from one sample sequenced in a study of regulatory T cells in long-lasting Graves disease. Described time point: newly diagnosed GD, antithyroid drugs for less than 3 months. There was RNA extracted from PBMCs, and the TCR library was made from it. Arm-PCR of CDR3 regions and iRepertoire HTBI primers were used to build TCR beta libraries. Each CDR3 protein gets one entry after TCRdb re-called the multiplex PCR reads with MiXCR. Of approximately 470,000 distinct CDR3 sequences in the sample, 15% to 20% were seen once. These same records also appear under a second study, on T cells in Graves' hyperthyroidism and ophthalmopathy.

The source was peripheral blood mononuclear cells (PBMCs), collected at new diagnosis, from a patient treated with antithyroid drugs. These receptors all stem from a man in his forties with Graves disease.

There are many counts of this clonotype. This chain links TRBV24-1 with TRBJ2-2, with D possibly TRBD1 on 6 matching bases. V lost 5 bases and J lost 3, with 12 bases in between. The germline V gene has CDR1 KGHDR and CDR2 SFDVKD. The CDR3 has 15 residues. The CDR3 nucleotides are TGTGCCACCAGTGTGGCCAGGGGAGACACCGGGGAGCTGTTTTTT. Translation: CATSVARGDTGELFF.

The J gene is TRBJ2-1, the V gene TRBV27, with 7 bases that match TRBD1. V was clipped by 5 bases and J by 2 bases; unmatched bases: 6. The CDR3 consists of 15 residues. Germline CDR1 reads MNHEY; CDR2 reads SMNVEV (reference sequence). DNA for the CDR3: TGTGCCAGCAGTAAAGACAGGGTTACCTACAATGAGCAGTTCTTC. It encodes CASSKDRVTYNEQFF.

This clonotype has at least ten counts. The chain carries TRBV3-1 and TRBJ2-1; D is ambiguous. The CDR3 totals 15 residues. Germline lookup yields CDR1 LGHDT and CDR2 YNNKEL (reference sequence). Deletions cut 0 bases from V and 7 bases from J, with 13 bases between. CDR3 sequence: CASSQDAVIRNEQFF. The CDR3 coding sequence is TGTGCCAGCAGCCAAGATGCCGTAATCAGAAATGAGCAGTTCTTC.

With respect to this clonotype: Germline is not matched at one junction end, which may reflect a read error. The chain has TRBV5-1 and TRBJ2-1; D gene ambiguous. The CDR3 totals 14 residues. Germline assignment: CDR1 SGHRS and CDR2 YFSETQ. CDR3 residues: CASSRDPINNEQLF. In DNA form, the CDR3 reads TGCGCCAGCAGTCGAGACCCGATCAACAATGAGCAGCTCTTC.

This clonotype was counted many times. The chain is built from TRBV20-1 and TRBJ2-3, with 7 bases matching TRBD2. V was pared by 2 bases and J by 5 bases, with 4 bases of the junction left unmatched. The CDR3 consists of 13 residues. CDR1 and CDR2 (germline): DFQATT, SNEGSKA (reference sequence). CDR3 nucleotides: TGCAGTGCTAGACAAGCGGGACTAGATACGCAGTATTTT. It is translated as CSARQAGLDTQYF.

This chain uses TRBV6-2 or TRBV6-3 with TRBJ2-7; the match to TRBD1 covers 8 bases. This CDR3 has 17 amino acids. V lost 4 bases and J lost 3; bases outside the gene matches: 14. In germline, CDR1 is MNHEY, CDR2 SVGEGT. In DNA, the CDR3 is TGTGCCAGCAGTTCCGGACAGGGATATTCTTTCGACTACGAGCAGTACTTC. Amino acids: CASSSGQGYSFDYEQYF.

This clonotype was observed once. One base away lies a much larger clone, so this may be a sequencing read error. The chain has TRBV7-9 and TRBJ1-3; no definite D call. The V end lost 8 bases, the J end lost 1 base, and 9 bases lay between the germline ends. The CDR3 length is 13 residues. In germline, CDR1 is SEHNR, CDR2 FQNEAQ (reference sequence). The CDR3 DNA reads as TGTGCCAGCCGCCGGGGATCTGGAAACACCATATATTTT. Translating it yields CASRRGSGNTIYF. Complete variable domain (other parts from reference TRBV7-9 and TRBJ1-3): DTGVSQNPRHKITKRGQNVTFRCDPISEHNRLYWYRQTLGQGPEFLTYFQNEAQLEKSRLLSDRFSAERPKGSFSTLEIQRTEQGDSAMYLCASRRGSGNTIYFGEGSWLTVV.

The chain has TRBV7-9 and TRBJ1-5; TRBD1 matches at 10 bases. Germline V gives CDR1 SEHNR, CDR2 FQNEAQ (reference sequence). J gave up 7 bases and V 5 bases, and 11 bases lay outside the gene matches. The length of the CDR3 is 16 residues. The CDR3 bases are TGTGCCAGCAGCATGGAAACCGGGACAGGGGACCAGCCCCAGCATTTT. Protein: CASSMETGTGDQPQHF.

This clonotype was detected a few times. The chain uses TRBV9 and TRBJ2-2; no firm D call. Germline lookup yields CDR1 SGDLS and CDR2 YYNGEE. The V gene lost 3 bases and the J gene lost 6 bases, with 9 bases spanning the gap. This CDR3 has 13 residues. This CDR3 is CASSDEWPGELFF. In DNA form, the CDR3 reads TGTGCCAGCAGCGACGAGTGGCCCGGGGAGCTGTTTTTT.

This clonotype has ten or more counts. For the CDR3, the DNA is TGTGCCACCAGTGACTTCGGACAGGATGGCTACACCTTC. Amino acid sequence: CATSDFGQDGYTF. The J gene is TRBJ1-2, the V gene TRBV24-1, with 7 bases matching TRBD1. The CDR3 loop spans 13 amino acids. Germline-derived CDR1 and CDR2 are KGHDR and SFDVKD. Germline trimming cut 4 bases from V and 6 bases from J; bases unmatched to any gene: 4.

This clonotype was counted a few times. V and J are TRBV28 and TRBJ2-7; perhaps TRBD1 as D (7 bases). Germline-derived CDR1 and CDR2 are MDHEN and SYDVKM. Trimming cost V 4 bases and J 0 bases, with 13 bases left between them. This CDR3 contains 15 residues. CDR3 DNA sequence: TGTGCCAGCAGTTCCTCAGGGGGGAGCTCCTACGAGCAGTACTTC. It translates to CASSSSGGSSYEQYF.

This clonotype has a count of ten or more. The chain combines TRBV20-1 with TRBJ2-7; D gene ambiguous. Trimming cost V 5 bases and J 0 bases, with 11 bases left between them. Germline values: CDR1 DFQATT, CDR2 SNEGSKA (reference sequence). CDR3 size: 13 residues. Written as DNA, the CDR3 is TGCAGTGCTCCACCGCCTCCCTCCTACGAGCAGTACTTC. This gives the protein CSAPPPPSYEQYF.

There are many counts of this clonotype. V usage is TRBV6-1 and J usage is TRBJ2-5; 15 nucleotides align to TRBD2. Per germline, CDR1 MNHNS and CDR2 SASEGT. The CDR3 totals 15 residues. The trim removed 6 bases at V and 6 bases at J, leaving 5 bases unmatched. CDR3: CASRTGLAGGKTQYF. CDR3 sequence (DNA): TGTGCCAGCAGAACGGGACTAGCGGGAGGAAAGACCCAGTACTTC.

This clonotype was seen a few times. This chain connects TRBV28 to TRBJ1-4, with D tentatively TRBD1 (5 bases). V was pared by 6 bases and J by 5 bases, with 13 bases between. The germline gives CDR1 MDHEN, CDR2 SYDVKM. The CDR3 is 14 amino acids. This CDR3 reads CASRPGGTNEKLFF. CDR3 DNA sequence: TGTGCCAGCAGGCCCGGGGGGACGAATGAAAAACTGTTTTTT.

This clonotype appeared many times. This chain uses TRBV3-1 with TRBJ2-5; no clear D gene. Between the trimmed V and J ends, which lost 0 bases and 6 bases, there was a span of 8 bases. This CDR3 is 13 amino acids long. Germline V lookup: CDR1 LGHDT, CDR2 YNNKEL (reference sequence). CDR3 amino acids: CASSQEVGKTQYF. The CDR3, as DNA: TGTGCCAGCAGCCAAGAGGTGGGAAAGACCCAGTACTTC.

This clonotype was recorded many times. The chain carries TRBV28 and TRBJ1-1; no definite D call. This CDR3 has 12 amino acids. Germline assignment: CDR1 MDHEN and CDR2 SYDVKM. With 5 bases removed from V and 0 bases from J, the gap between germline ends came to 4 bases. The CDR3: CASSQMNTEAFF. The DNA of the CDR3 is TGTGCCAGCAGTCAGATGAACACTGAAGCTTTCTTT. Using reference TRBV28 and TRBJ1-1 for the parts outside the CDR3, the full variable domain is DVKVTQSSRYLVKRTGEKVFLECVQDMDHENMFWYRQDPGLGLRLIYFSYDVKMKEKGDIPEGYSVSREKKERFSLILESASTNQTSMYLCASSQMNTEAFFGQGTRLTVV.

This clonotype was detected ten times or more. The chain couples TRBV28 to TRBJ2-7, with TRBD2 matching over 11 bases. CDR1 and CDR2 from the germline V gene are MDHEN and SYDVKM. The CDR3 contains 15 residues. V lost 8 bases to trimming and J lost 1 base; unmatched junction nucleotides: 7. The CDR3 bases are TGTGCCAGCGGGAGCCTAGCGGGAGGATCCTACGAGCAGTACTTC. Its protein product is CASGSLAGGSYEQYF.

CDR3 nucleotide sequence: TGTGCCAGCAGGCAGGGCGGGGCGGACACTGAAGCTTTCTTT. Translating gives CASRQGGADTEAFF. The rearrangement joins TRBV4-2 to TRBJ1-1, with D possibly matching TRBD1 (5 bases). Trimming took 6 bases from V and 3 from J, leaving 14 bases between them. The CDR3 extends over 14 amino acids. Germline V gene lookup returns CDR1 LGHNA and CDR2 YNFKEQ.

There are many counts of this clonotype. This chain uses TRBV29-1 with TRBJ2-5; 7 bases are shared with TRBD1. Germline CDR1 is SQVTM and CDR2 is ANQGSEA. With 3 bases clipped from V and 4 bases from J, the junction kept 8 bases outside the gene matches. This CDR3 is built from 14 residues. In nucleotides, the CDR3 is TGCAGCGTTGACCAGGGGGTAGTTGGAGAGACCCAGTACTTC. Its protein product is CSVDQGVVGETQYF.